Below, 21 T cell receptor beta chains from the same sample are listed, as sequenced in a study of shared clonotypes between healthy human individuals. TCRdb's copy holds only in-frame clones and misses some; the assay was immunoSEQ multiplex PCR. This sample has about 2.3 million clones, with 93% found just once. Sample: naive CD4+ T cells from PBMCs. Indicated subset: CD45RA+ positively selected. Every receptor here comes from a man aged 18 to 30 in good health. Some clones in this sample may be carry-over from other donors' samples.

This rearrangement joins TRBV6-1 to TRBJ1-2, with 7 bases that match TRBD1. This CDR3 is 15 amino acids long. The germline CDR1 and CDR2 sequences are MNHNS and SASEGT. The V and J ends lost 0 bases and 4 bases, in that order; junction bases with no gene match: 5. The CDR3: CASSEAFGQAYGYTF. The CDR3 region has the DNA TGTGCCAGCAGTGAAGCGTTTGGACAGGCCTATGGCTACACCTTC.

The chain joins TRBV11-2 to TRBJ2-1, with D perhaps matching TRBD2 (7 bases). The CDR3 covers 15 residues. The V and J ends lost 5 bases and 5 bases respectively, with 16 bases between them. Germline V gives CDR1 SGHAT, CDR2 FQNNGV. The CDR3 is CASSKRTRGNNEQFF. The CDR3 DNA sequence: TGTGCCAGCAGCAAACGGACTAGGGGGAACAATGAGCAGTTCTTC.

The V and J genes are TRBV28 and TRBJ2-3, with D tentatively TRBD2 (6 bases). Germline CDR1 is MDHEN and CDR2 is SYDVKM. Trimming stripped 5 bases from V and 9 bases from J, with 24 bases between. There are 16 residues in the CDR3. As DNA, the CDR3 is TGTGCCAGCAGTCATATACTAGGCGGGAACGTCGCAACGCAGTATTTT. Translated, it gives CASSHILGGNVATQYF. The full variable domain, completed using reference TRBV28 and TRBJ2-3, is DVKVTQSSRYLVKRTGEKVFLECVQDMDHENMFWYRQDPGLGLRLIYFSYDVKMKEKGDIPEGYSVSREKKERFSLILESASTNQTSMYLCASSHILGGNVATQYFGPGTRLTVL.

The chain uses TRBV5-1 and TRBJ2-7; 7 bases are a match to TRBD1. Germline V gives CDR1 SGHRS, CDR2 YFSETQ. With V trimmed by 4 bases and J by 2 bases, 6 bases remained unmatched. CDR3 length: 14 amino acids. The DNA for the CDR3 is TGCGCCAGCAGCGGGGTGGGACAGACCTACGAGCAGTACTTC. Its translation: CASSGVGQTYEQYF.

The V and J genes are TRBV4-1 and TRBJ2-1, with 7 bases lining up with TRBD2. The length of the CDR3 is 18 residues. The V gene's germline CDR1 is MGHRA and CDR2 YSYEKL. Losses at the gene ends were 4 bases for V and 0 bases for J; bases not matched to a gene: 12. The CDR3 DNA follows: TGCGCCAGCAGCCTAACGGCTAGCGGACGTATCTCCTACAATGAGCAGTTCTTC. Encoded protein: CASSLTASGRISYNEQFF.

The rearrangement joins TRBV19 to TRBJ2-6; TRBD2 aligns across 7 bases. This CDR3 region has 15 residues. The ends lost 7 bases at V and 1 base at J; junction bases unmatched: 4. Germline CDR1 and CDR2: LNHDA and SQIVND (reference sequence). DNA for the CDR3: TGTGCCAGTACCATGGGGGGGTCTGGGGCCAACGTCCTGACTTTC. It encodes CASTMGGSGANVLTF.

This sequence joins TRBV4-1 and TRBJ2-6; 10 bases fit TRBD1. There are 20 residues in the CDR3. V lost 3 bases to trimming and J lost 3 bases; unmatched junction nucleotides: 14. From germline, CDR1 is MGHRA and CDR2 YSYEKL. As DNA, the CDR3 is TGCGCCAGCAGCCAGTACTTACCGGGACAGGGGATGGATGGGGCCAACGTCCTGACTTTC. This encodes CASSQYLPGQGMDGANVLTF.

This clone was recorded a few times. This chain joins TRBV30 and TRBJ1-5; D remains unclear. V was cut by 1 base and J by 4 bases, with 8 bases left in between. Germline CDR1 reads GTSNPN; CDR2 reads SVGIG (reference sequence). The CDR3 covers 13 residues. In DNA, the CDR3 is TGTGCCTGGAGTGGGAGCGATAATCAGCCCCAGCATTTT. This sequence encodes CAWSGSDNQPQHF.

V is TRBV4-1 and J is TRBJ1-2, with TRBD1 as a possible D gene (5 bases). This CDR3 region has 15 residues. Germline values: CDR1 MGHRA, CDR2 YSYEKL. Deletions cut 2 bases from V and 4 bases from J, with 14 bases between. This chain's CDR3 is CASSQSLTALYGYTF. The CDR3 coding sequence is TGCGCCAGCAGCCAATCCTTGACAGCGCTCTATGGCTACACCTTC.

The V gene is TRBV5-8, the J gene TRBJ1-3; 7 nucleotides line up with TRBD1. Trimming removed 2 bases from V and 4 bases from J; junction bases left unmatched: 6. Per the germline V gene, CDR1 is SGHTS and CDR2 is YDEGEE. The CDR3 extends over 15 amino acids. CDR3 sequence: CASSFYRGWGNTIYF. The DNA for the CDR3 is TGTGCCAGCAGCTTTTACAGGGGCTGGGGAAACACCATATATTTT.

The rearrangement uses TRBV6-1 and TRBJ2-7; D is uncertain. The CDR3 spans 15 residues. CDR1 and CDR2 (germline): MNHNS, SASEGT. Trimming cost V 7 bases and J 1 base, with 17 bases left between them. The CDR3 is CASTKEYPLSYEQYF. In nucleotides, the CDR3 is TGTGCCAGCACTAAGGAGTACCCACTTTCCTACGAGCAGTACTTC.

This chain uses TRBV29-1 with TRBJ2-6; D not resolved. CDR1 SQVTM and CDR2 ANQGSEA come from the germline V gene. The CDR3 has 11 amino acids. Trimming shortened V by 1 base and J by 10 bases, and 5 bases separated the two germline ends. The CDR3 coding sequence is TGCAGCGTTGAAGTCCGGAACGTCCTGACTTTC. Translating it yields CSVEVRNVLTF.

This clone was seen a few times. This sample includes further DNA sequences coding for the same CDR3. The chain has TRBV29-1 and TRBJ1-1, with 9 bases lining up with TRBD1. Germline V gene sequence: CDR1 SQVTM, CDR2 ANQGSEA. V gave up 6 bases and J gave up 1 base; unmatched junction bases: 0. The CDR3 runs to 12 residues. CDR3 nucleotide sequence: TGCAGCGTGGGACAGGGGAACACTGAAGCTTTCTTT. It encodes CSVGQGNTEAFF.

In its sample, this clone was seen once. CDR3 nucleotide sequence: TGTGCCAGCAGCTTTTCCGGGGGTAGTGGAAACACCATATATTTT. Its translation is CASSFSGGSGNTIYF. The V gene is TRBV5-6, the J gene TRBJ1-3; D is possibly TRBD1 (5 bases). Looked up from germline, CDR1 is SGHDT and CDR2 is YYEEEE. This CDR3 comprises 15 residues. V lost 2 bases and J lost 3, with 12 bases in between.

The chain carries TRBV5-4 and TRBJ1-2, with a weak D call TRBD1 (6 bases). V was cut by 3 bases and J by 3 bases, with 15 bases left in between. Per the germline V gene, CDR1 is SGHNT and CDR2 is YYREEE (reference sequence). The CDR3 is 15 amino acids. CDR3 coding DNA: TGTGCCAGCAGCTCCCCCTGGGGGCAGGACTATGGCTACACCTTC. Residues: CASSSPWGQDYGYTF.

J is TRBJ2-7 and V is TRBV4-3; D gene unclear. CDR1 is LGHNA, CDR2 YSLEER, per germline. The CDR3 extends over 15 amino acids. The V end lost 3 bases, the J end lost 3 bases, and 15 bases lay between the germline ends. The CDR3 coding sequence is TGCGCCAGCAGCCAGGGGTTCGCAGAAAACTACGAGCAGTACTTC. It yields the protein CASSQGFAENYEQYF.

The chain carries TRBV2 and TRBJ2-1, with D tentatively TRBD2 (6 bases). Trimming removed 7 bases at V and 7 bases at J, with 11 bases between. Germline-derived CDR1 and CDR2 are SNHLY and FYNNEI. The CDR3 has 12 amino acids. The CDR3 coding sequence is TGTGCCAGCATGAAAGGGAGGAATGAGCAGTTCTTC. It is translated as CASMKGRNEQFF.

This chain links TRBV29-1 with TRBJ1-2; a possible D gene is TRBD1 (5 bases). This CDR3 is 13 amino acids long. V lost 6 bases, J lost 4 bases, and 15 bases lay in between. Germline-derived CDR1 and CDR2 are SQVTM and ANQGSEA. The CDR3: CSVSTRVGYGYTF. The CDR3 DNA reads as TGCAGCGTATCAACCAGGGTGGGCTATGGCTACACCTTC. The variable domain in full, with the rest retrieved from reference TRBV29-1 and TRBJ1-2, is SAVISQKPSRDICQRGTSLTIQCQVDSQVTMMFWYRQQPGQSLTLIATANQGSEATYESGFVIDKFPISRPNLTFSTLTVSNMSPEDSSIYLCSVSTRVGYGYTFGSGTRLTVV.

The V and J genes are TRBV6-1 and TRBJ1-1; D uncertain. CDR1 is MNHNS and CDR2 is SASEGT in the germline V gene. The V end lost 4 bases, the J end lost 0 bases, and 9 bases lay between the germline ends. CDR3 length equals 14 residues. The DNA of the CDR3 is TGTGCCAGCAGTGGACGACTGATGAACACTGAAGCTTTCTTT. This translates into CASSGRLMNTEAFF.

The chain joins TRBV27 to TRBJ2-3, with D possibly TRBD1 on 6 matching bases. This CDR3 has 14 residues. Germline-derived CDR1 and CDR2 are MNHEY and SMNVEV (reference sequence). V shed 5 bases and J shed 5 bases, with 14 bases lying between them. CDR3 nucleotide sequence: TGTGCCAGCAGTCCCACAGGGCAAAGAGATACGCAGTATTTT. Translated: CASSPTGQRDTQYF.

Note on this clone: The sample holds other DNA sequences that translate to the same CDR3. The chain is built from TRBV30 and TRBJ2-7, with D hard to call. This CDR3 contains 13 residues. CDR1 GTSNPN and CDR2 SVGIG come from the germline V gene (reference sequence). Trimming left V 0 bases short and J 3 bases short, with 9 bases between. The CDR3 sequence: CAWSVLGFYEQYF. CDR3 DNA sequence: TGTGCCTGGAGTGTACTTGGATTCTACGAGCAGTACTTC.